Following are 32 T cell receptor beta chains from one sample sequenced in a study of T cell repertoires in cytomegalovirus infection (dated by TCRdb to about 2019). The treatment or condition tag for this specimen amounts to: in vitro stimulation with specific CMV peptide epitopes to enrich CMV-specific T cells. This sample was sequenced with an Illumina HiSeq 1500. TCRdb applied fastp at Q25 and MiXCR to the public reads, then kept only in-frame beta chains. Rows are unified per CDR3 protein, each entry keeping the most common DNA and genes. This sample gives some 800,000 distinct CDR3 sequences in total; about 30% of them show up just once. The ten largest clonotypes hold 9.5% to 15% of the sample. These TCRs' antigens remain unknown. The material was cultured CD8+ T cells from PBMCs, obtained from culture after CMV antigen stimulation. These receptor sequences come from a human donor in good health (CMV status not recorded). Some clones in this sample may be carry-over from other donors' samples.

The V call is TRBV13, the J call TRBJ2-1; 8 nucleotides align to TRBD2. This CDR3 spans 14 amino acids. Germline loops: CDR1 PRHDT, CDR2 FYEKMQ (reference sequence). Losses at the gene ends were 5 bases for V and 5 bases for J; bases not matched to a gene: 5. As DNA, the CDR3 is TGTGCCAGCAGCCCGGGGGGGACCCACAATGAGCAGTTCTTC. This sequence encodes CASSPGGTHNEQFF. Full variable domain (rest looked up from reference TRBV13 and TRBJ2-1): AAGVIQSPRHLIKEKRETATLKCYPIPRHDTVYWYQQGPGQDPQFLISFYEKMQSDKGSIPDRFSAQQFSDYHSELNMSSLELGDSALYFCASSPGGTHNEQFFGPGTRLTVL.

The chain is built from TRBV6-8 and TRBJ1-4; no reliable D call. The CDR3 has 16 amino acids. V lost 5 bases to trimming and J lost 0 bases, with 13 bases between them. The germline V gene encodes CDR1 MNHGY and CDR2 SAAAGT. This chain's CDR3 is CASSALDATTNEKLFF. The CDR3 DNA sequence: TGTGCCAGCAGTGCCCTAGACGCTACAACTAATGAAAAACTGTTTTTT.

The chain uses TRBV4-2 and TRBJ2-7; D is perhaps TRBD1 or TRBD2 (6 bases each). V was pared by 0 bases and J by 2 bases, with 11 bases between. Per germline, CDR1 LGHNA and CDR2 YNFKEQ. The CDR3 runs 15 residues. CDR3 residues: CASSQEGGSTYEQYF. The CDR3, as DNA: TGTGCCAGCAGCCAAGAAGGGGGGTCTACCTACGAGCAGTACTTC.

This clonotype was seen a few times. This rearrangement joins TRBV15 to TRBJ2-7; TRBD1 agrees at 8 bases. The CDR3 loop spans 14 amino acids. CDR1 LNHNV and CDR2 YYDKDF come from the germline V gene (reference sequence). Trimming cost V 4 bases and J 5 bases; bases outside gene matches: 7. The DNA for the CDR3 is TGTGCCACCAGCACAGGACAGGGTTTCGACGAGCAGTACGTC. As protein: CATSTGQGFDEQYV.

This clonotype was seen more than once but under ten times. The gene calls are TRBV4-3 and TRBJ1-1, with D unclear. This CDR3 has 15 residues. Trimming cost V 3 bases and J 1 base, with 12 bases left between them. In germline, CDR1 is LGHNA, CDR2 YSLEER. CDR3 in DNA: TGCGCCAGCAGCCACAGACCGGGTGCGAACACTGAAGCTTTCTTT. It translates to CASSHRPGANTEAFF.

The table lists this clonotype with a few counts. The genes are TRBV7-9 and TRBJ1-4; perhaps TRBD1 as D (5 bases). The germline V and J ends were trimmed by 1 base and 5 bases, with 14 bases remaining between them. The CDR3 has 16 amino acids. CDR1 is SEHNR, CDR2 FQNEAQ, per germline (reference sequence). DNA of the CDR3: TGTGCCAGCAGCTTAGGAAGGGGCGCCGGGAATGAAAAACTGTTTTTT. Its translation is CASSLGRGAGNEKLFF.

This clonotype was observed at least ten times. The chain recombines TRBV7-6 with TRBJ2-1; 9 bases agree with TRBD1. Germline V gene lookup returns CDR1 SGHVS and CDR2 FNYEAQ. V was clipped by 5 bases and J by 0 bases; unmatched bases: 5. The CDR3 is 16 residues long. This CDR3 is CASSNRGRPSYNEQFF. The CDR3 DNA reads TGTGCCAGCAGCAACAGGGGGCGACCCTCCTACAATGAGCAGTTCTTC.

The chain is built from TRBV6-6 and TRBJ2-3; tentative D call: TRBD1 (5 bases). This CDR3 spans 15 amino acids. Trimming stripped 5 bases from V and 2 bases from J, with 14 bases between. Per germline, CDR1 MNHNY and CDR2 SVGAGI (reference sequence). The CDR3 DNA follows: TGTGCCAGCAGTAAGACAGAGTTAAACACAGATACGCAGTATTTT. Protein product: CASSKTELNTDTQYF.

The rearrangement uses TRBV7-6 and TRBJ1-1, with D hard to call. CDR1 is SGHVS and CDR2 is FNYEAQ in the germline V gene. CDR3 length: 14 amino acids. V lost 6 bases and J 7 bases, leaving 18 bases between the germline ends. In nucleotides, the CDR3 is TGTGCCAGCAGTAAACCCCGGGCCAACGGTGAAGCTTTCTTT. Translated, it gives CASSKPRANGEAFF.

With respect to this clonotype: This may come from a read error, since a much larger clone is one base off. The CDR3 loop reads CASSFSGLKNTEAFF. CDR3 coding DNA: TGTGCCAGCAGCTTCTCAGGGTTGAAGAACACTGAAGCTTTCTTT. The chain has TRBV7-2 and TRBJ1-1, with a possible D match to TRBD1 (5 bases). V shed 3 bases and J shed 1 base, with 12 bases lying between them. Germline CDR1 reads SGHTA; CDR2 reads FQGNSA. The CDR3 spans 15 residues.

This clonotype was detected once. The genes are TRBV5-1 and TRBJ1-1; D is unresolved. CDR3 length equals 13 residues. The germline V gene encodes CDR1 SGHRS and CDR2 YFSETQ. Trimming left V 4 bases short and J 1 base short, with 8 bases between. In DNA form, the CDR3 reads TGCGCCAGCAGCGCCCCAGAGAACACTGAAGCTTTCTTT. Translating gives CASSAPENTEAFF.

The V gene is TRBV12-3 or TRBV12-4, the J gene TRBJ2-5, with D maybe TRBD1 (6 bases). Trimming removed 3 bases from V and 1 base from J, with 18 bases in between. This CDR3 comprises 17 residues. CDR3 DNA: TGTGCCAGCAGTTTCGGGGCGACCAGGGGAGTCCAAGAGACCCAGTACTTC. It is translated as CASSFGATRGVQETQYF.

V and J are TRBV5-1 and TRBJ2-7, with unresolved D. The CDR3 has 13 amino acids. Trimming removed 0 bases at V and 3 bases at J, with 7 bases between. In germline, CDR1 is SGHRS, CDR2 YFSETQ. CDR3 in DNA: TGCGCCAGCAGCTTGGGGTCAGACTACGAGCAGTACTTC. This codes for CASSLGSDYEQYF.

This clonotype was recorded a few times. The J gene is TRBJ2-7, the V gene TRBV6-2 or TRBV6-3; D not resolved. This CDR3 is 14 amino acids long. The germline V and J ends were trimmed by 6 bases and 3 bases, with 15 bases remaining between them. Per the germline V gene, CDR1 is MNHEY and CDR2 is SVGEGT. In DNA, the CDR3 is TGTGCCAGCAGACCCCAGACAAACTACTACGAGCAGTACGTC. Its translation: CASRPQTNYYEQYV.

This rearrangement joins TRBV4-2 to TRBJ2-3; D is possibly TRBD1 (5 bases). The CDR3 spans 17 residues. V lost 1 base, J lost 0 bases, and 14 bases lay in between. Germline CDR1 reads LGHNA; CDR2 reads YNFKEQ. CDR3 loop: CASSQVWGPTSTDTQYF. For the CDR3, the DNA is TGTGCCAGCAGCCAAGTGTGGGGCCCGACGAGCACAGATACGCAGTATTTT.

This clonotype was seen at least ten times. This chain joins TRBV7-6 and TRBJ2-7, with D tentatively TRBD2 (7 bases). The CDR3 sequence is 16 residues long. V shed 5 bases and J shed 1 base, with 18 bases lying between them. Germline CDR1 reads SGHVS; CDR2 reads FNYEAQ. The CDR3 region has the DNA TGTGCCAGCAGCCGTAGTCCAGGGGAGGGTTCCTACGAGCAGTACGTC. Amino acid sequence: CASSRSPGEGSYEQYV.

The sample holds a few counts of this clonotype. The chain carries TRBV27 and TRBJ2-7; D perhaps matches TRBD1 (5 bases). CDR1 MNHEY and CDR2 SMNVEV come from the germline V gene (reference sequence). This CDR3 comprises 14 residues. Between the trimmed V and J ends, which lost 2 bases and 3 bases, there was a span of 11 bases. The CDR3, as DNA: TGTGCCAGCAGTTTAACCCTAGACAGCTACGAGCAGTACGTC. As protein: CASSLTLDSYEQYV.

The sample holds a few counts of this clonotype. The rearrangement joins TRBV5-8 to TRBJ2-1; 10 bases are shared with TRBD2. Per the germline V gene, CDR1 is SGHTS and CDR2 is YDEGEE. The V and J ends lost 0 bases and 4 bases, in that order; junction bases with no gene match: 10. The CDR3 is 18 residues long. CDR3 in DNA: TGTGCCAGCAGCTTGGATCTAGCGGGGGTTAATCCTTACAATGAGCAGTTCTTC. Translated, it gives CASSLDLAGVNPYNEQFF.

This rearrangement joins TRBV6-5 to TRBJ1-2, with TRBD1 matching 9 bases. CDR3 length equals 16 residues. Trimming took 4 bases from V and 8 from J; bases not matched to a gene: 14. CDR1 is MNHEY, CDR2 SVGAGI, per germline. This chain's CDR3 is CASSWKGHRGRQGYTF. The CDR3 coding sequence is TGTGCCAGCAGTTGGAAAGGTCACAGGGGGCGTCAAGGCTACACCTTC.

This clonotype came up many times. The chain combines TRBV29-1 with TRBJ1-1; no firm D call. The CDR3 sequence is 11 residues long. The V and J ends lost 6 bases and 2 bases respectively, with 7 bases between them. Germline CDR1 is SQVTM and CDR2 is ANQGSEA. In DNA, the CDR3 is TGCAGCGTACGAGGAAACACTGAAGCTTTCTTT. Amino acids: CSVRGNTEAFF.

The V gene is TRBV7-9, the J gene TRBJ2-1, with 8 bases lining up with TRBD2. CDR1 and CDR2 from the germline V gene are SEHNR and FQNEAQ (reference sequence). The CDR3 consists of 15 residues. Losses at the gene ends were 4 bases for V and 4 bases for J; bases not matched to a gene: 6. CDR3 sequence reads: CASSSVAGSYNEQFF. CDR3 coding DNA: TGTGCCAGCAGCTCCGTAGCGGGGTCTTACAATGAGCAGTTCTTC. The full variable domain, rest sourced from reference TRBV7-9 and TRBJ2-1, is DTGVSQNPRHKITKRGQNVTFRCDPISEHNRLYWYRQTLGQGPEFLTYFQNEAQLEKSRLLSDRFSAERPKGSFSTLEIQRTEQGDSAMYLCASSSVAGSYNEQFFGPGTRLTVL.

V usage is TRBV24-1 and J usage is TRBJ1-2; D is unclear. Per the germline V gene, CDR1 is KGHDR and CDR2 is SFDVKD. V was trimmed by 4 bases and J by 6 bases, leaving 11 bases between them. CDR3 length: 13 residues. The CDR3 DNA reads TGTGCCACCAGTGACACGGCGGGCGATGGCTACACCTTC. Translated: CATSDTAGDGYTF.

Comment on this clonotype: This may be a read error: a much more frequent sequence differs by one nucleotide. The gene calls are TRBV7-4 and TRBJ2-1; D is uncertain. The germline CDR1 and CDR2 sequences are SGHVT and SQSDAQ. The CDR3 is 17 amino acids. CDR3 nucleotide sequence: TGTGCCAGCAGCTTACCATTTGGCCTAAGCTCCAACAATGAGCAGTTCTTC. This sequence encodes CASSLPFGLSSNNEQFF.

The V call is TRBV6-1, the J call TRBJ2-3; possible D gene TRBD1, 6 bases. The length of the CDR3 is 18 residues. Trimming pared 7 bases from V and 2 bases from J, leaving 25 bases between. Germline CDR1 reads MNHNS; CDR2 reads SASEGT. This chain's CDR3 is CASTLNPGGQGNTDTQYF. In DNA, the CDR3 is TGTGCCAGCACTTTAAACCCCGGTGGCCAGGGGAACACAGATACGCAGTATTTT.

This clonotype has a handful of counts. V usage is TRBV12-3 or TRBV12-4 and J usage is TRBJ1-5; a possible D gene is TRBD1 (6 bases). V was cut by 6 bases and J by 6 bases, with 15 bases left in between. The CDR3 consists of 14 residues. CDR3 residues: CASRPAGGGQPQHF. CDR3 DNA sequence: TGTGCCAGCAGGCCCGCGGGGGGCGGTCAGCCCCAGCATTTT.

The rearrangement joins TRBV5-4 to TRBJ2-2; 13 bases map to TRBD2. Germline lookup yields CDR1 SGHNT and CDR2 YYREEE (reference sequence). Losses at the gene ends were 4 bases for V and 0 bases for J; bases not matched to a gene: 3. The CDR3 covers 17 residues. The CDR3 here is CASSRLAGGSNTGELFF. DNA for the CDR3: TGTGCCAGCAGCCGACTAGCGGGGGGCTCGAACACCGGGGAGCTGTTTTTT.

This CDR3 is CASSHPGLAGGPSTDTQYF. In DNA, the CDR3 is TGTGCCAGCAGCCATCCGGGACTAGCGGGGGGGCCTAGCACAGATACGCAGTATTTT. The chain is built from TRBV7-3 and TRBJ2-3; 16 bases are a match to TRBD2. The trim removed 5 bases at V and 0 bases at J, leaving 8 bases unmatched. Germline CDR1 is SGHTA and CDR2 is FQGTGA. CDR3 length equals 19 residues.

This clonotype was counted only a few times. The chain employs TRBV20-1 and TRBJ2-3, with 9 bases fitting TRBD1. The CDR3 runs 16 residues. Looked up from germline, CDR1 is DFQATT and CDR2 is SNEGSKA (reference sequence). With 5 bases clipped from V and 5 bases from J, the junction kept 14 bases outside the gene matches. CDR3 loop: CSAPRTGGRVGDTQYF. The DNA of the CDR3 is TGCAGTGCTCCTCGAACAGGGGGCAGGGTGGGAGATACGCAGTATTTT.

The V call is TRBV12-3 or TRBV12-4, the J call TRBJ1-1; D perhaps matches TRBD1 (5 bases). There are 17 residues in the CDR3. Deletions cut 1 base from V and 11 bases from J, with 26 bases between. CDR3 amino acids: CASSLEGSGGWGVKAFF. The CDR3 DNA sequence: TGTGCCAGCAGTTTAGAGGGTAGTGGGGGGTGGGGGGTTAAGGCTTTCTTT.

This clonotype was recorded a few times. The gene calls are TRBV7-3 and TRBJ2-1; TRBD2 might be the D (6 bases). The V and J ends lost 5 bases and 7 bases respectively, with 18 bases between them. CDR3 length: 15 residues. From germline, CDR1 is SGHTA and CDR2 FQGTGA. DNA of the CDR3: TGTGCCAGCAGCCCTGGGGACTGGCTGCAGAATGAGCAGTTCTTC. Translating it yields CASSPGDWLQNEQFF.

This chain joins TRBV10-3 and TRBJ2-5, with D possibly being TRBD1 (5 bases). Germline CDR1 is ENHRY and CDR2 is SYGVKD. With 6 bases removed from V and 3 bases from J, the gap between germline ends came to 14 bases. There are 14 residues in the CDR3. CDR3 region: CAIRGQGAKETQYF. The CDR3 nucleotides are TGTGCCATCAGGGGGCAAGGAGCCAAAGAGACCCAGTACTTC.

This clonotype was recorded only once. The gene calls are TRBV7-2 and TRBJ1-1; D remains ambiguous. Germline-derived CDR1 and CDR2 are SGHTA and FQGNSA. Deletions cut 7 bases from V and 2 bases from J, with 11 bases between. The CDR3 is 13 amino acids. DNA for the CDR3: TGTGCCAGCACATCCGGAGGAAACACTGAAGCTTTCTTT. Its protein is CASTSGGNTEAFF.